The T cell receptor (beta chain) described here comes from a study of graft-versus-host responses after intestinal transplantation. Study-level information: In this cohort, recipients had multivisceral, liver-intestinal, or isolated intestinal transplants.

The germline CDR1 and CDR2 sequences are MNHEY and SMNVEV (reference sequence). CDR3 length equals 13 residues. Trimming left V 0 bases short and J 8 bases short, with 10 bases between. As to this clone: Its antigen is currently unknown.

Measured with immunoSEQ multiplex PCR; TCRdb has only the in-frame clones, and not every one. The data hold 55,000 to 75,000 clones, with 84% observed a single time. The sequence derives from a human donor who was the organ donor for an intestinal transplant. The sample in question was unstimulated CD4+ T cells sorted from spleen or lymph node cells, obtained before transplant. The V call is TRBV27, the J call TRBJ1-2; TRBD1 might be the D (5 bases). The CDR3 DNA follows: TGTGCCAGCAGTTTATCCGGGGGAGGCGGCTACACCTTC. It specifies CASSLSGGGGYTF.